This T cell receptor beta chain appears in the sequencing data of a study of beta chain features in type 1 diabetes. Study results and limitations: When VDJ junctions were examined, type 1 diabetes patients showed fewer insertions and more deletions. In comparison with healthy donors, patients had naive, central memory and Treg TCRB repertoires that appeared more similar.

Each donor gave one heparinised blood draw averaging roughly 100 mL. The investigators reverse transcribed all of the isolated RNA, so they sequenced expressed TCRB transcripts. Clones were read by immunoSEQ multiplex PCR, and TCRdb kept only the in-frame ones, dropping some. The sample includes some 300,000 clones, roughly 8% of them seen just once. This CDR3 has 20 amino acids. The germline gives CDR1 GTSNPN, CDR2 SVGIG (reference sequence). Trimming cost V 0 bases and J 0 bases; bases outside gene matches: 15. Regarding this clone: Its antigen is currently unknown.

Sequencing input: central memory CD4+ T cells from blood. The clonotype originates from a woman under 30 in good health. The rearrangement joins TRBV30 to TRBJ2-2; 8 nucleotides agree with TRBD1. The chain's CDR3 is CAWSVRIRDRRGTNTGELFF. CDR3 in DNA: TGTGCCTGGAGTGTCCGGATCCGGGACAGGAGGGGGACGAACACCGGGGAGCTGTTTTTT. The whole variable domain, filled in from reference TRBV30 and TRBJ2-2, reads SQTIHQWPATLVQPVGSPLSLECTVEGTSNPNLYWYRQAAGRGLQLLFYSVGIGQISSEVPQNLSASRPQDRQFILSSKKLLLSDSGFYLCAWSVRIRDRRGTNTGELFFGEGSRLTVL.